This TCR beta chain was profiled in a study of spatial heterogeneity in lung cancer. Overall study findings and caveats: In blood, ubiquitous expanded tumor TCRs appeared more at resection than follow-up.

TCRdb redid the calling of the 5' RACE reads with MiXCR, one entry per CDR3 protein. The sample shows 8,400 or so distinct CDR3 sequences, around 4.6% of them seen only once. Stated time point: sample taken at primary tumor resection. The authors sequenced whole RNA from tumor, nontumor lung or frozen PBMC without sorting. 72 TRACERx patients with early, untreated non-small cell lung cancer donated samples. The germline gives CDR1 SEHNR, CDR2 FQNEAQ (reference sequence). The V and J ends lost 5 bases and 0 bases respectively, with 14 bases between them. CDR3 length: 15 amino acids. Many counts were recorded for this clonotype. Its antigen remains unidentified. This beta chain is a stray sequence in a library constructed for alpha chains; its clone size is not meaningful.

This TCR came from a male donor with early-stage non-small cell lung cancer. The sequencing used PBMCs, collected at surgery. This chain uses TRBV7-9 with TRBJ2-7; the D gene is possibly TRBD1 (5 bases). The CDR3 spells CASSGRDSSSYEQYF. For the CDR3, the DNA is TGTGCCAGCAGCGGGCGTGACAGTTCCTCCTACGAGCAGTACTTC.